Listed below are T cell receptor beta chains from one sample, sequenced in a study of post-analysis software for immune sequencing data. TCRdb recomputed calls from the PCR reads with MiXCR, one row per CDR3 protein. Found here are under 650,000 distinct CDR3 sequences, 44% of them singletons; the top ten hold under 2%. Sequencing was carried out using blood. The receptors were gathered from a girl aged 5-17 years with multiple sclerosis. Each CDR3 is given with its conserved first and last residue. Each record gives: J gene, V gene, clone size, D gene, CDR3 DNA, CDR3 protein. D genes are given only for firm matches. Clone sizes are given selectively: once, few, many, or a class where the clone is expanded.

j_gene: TRBJ1-1; v_gene: TRBV28; abundance: -; d_gene: -; CDR3nt: TGTGCCAGCAGTTTAACGGACAGAATATCGGACACTGAAGCTTTCTTT; CDR3aa: CASSLTDRISDTEAFF
j_gene: TRBJ1-4; v_gene: TRBV9; abundance: few; d_gene: TRBD1; CDR3nt: TGTGCCAGCAGCACGGGACAGCCGAATGAAAAACTGTTTTTT; CDR3aa: CASSTGQPNEKLFF
j_gene: TRBJ1-2; v_gene: TRBV5-1; abundance: -; d_gene: TRBD1; CDR3nt: TGCGCCAGCAGCAGGGGACAGCGGAACTATGGCTACACCTTC; CDR3aa: CASSRGQRNYGYTF
j_gene: TRBJ2-1; v_gene: TRBV20-1; abundance: -; d_gene: TRBD2; CDR3nt: TGCAGTGCTAGTGGTCTAGCGGGGGGGCCCGAGTTCTTC; CDR3aa: CSASGLAGGPEFF
j_gene: TRBJ1-5; v_gene: TRBV12-3/TRBV12-4; abundance: -; d_gene: -; CDR3nt: TGTGCCAGCAGTATGGGGGATCAGCCCCAGCATTTT; CDR3aa: CASSMGDQPQHF
j_gene: TRBJ2-5; v_gene: TRBV20-1; abundance: -; d_gene: -; CDR3nt: TGCAGTGCTCGCCTGACTGCGGCACGGGGGACCCAGTACTTC; CDR3aa: CSARLTAARGTQYF
j_gene: TRBJ2-7; v_gene: TRBV12-3/TRBV12-4; abundance: few; d_gene: TRBD1; CDR3nt: TGTGCCAGCAGTTCCCCGGACAGGGAAATCTACGAGCAGTACTTC; CDR3aa: CASSSPDREIYEQYF
j_gene: TRBJ2-1; v_gene: TRBV4-1; abundance: -; d_gene: TRBD2; CDR3nt: TGCGCCAGCAGCCAAGGGTGGGGAGCGGGAGATGAGCAGTTCTTC; CDR3aa: CASSQGWGAGDEQFF
j_gene: TRBJ2-4; v_gene: TRBV3-1; abundance: -; d_gene: TRBD2; CDR3nt: TGTGCCAGCAGCCAGGGACTAGCGAACTACAAGCAGTACTTC; CDR3aa: CASSQGLANYKQYF
j_gene: TRBJ1-1; v_gene: TRBV7-9; abundance: -; d_gene: -; CDR3nt: TGTGCCAGCAGCTTAGCGCGAGCAGTCAATACTGAAGCTTTCTTT; CDR3aa: CASSLARAVNTEAFF
j_gene: TRBJ2-7; v_gene: TRBV5-1; abundance: few; d_gene: -; CDR3nt: TGCGCCAGCAGCCCTGGGACGGACACCTACGAGCAGTACTTC; CDR3aa: CASSPGTDTYEQYF
j_gene: TRBJ2-1; v_gene: TRBV11-2; abundance: -; d_gene: -; CDR3nt: TGTGCCAGCAGCTTAGGGGAGCTCGGTGAGCAGTTCTTC; CDR3aa: CASSLGELGEQFF
j_gene: TRBJ1-1; v_gene: TRBV12-3/TRBV12-4; abundance: -; d_gene: TRBD1; CDR3nt: TGTGCCAGCACCGGGGACAGGGCAAGGGCTGAAGCTTTCTTT; CDR3aa: CASTGDRARAEAFF
j_gene: TRBJ1-5; v_gene: TRBV6-6; abundance: -; d_gene: -; CDR3nt: TGTGCCAGTAAGAGTCACGGGGGTCCGCCCCAGCATTTT; CDR3aa: CASKSHGGPPQHF
j_gene: TRBJ2-7; v_gene: TRBV24-1; abundance: once; d_gene: TRBD1; CDR3nt: TGTGCCACCAGTGAATTACAGGGGCGCGGAGGCTACGAGCAGTACTTC; CDR3aa: CATSELQGRGGYEQYF
j_gene: TRBJ2-1; v_gene: TRBV20-1; abundance: -; d_gene: TRBD2; CDR3nt: TGCAGTGCTAGAGCGTTAGCGGGCGGCCTGTTCAATGAGCAGTTCTTC; CDR3aa: CSARALAGGLFNEQFF
j_gene: TRBJ2-4; v_gene: TRBV29-1; abundance: -; d_gene: TRBD1; CDR3nt: TGCAGCGTAGGACACGGGACAGGGGTCCAGGAGCAGTACTTC; CDR3aa: CSVGHGTGVQEQYF
j_gene: TRBJ2-5; v_gene: TRBV7-2; abundance: few; d_gene: -; CDR3nt: TGTGCCAGCAGCTCCCGGACAGTTGAGACCCAGTACTTC; CDR3aa: CASSSRTVETQYF
j_gene: TRBJ2-1; v_gene: TRBV18; abundance: -; d_gene: TRBD2; CDR3nt: TGTGCCAGCTCACCTACTAGCGGGGGGCAGAATGAGCAGTTCTTC; CDR3aa: CASSPTSGGQNEQFF
j_gene: TRBJ1-1; v_gene: TRBV29-1; abundance: -; d_gene: -; CDR3nt: TGCAGCGGAGGGACGGGTGAAGCTTTCTTT; CDR3aa: CSGGTGEAFF
j_gene: TRBJ2-1; v_gene: TRBV27; abundance: -; d_gene: -; CDR3nt: TGTGCCTGCAGTTTTCTGTCTTCGGGCTACAATGAGCAGTTCTTC; CDR3aa: CACSFLSSGYNEQFF
j_gene: TRBJ2-1; v_gene: TRBV20-1; abundance: -; d_gene: -; CDR3nt: TGCAGTGCTGGGCCTAGCGCCCTCCCTCGCAATGAGCAGTTCTTC; CDR3aa: CSAGPSALPRNEQFF
j_gene: TRBJ2-7; v_gene: TRBV6-1; abundance: -; d_gene: TRBD2; CDR3nt: TGTGCCAGCAGGAAGGGACTAGCGGGGGGCGTTAGCTCCTACGAGCAGTACTTC; CDR3aa: CASRKGLAGGVSSYEQYF
j_gene: TRBJ2-7; v_gene: TRBV21-1; abundance: -; d_gene: -; CDR3nt: TGTGCCAGCAGCAAAAGAAAGCCGGGACAGGGAAACGAGCAGTACTTC; CDR3aa: CASSKRKPGQGNEQYF
j_gene: TRBJ2-7; v_gene: TRBV12-3/TRBV12-4; abundance: few; d_gene: -; CDR3nt: TGTGCCAGCAGCCACTTTAACGGGCCGTACGAGCAGTACTTC; CDR3aa: CASSHFNGPYEQYF
j_gene: TRBJ2-5; v_gene: TRBV7-9; abundance: few; d_gene: -; CDR3nt: TGTGCCAGCAGCAAAACAGGGACCCCGTCGGAGACCCAGTACTTC; CDR3aa: CASSKTGTPSETQYF
j_gene: TRBJ2-3; v_gene: TRBV6-4; abundance: -; d_gene: TRBD2; CDR3nt: TGTGCCAGCATTGTGTCGGGGGGGGGCACAGATACGCAGTATTTT; CDR3aa: CASIVSGGGTDTQYF
j_gene: TRBJ2-3; v_gene: TRBV20-1; abundance: -; d_gene: TRBD2; CDR3nt: TGCAGTGCCCCCGGGACTAGCGGAGCCGAGGGGTATTTT; CDR3aa: CSAPGTSGAEGYF
j_gene: TRBJ2-5; v_gene: TRBV20-1; abundance: -; d_gene: -; CDR3nt: TGCAGTGCTAGAAAGGTCCCGGGTGGGGAGACCCAGTACTTC; CDR3aa: CSARKVPGGETQYF
j_gene: TRBJ2-7; v_gene: TRBV15; abundance: many; d_gene: TRBD1; CDR3nt: TGTGCCACCAGCTCCAGACAGGGACAGGGCCTCTACGAGCAGTACTTC; CDR3aa: CATSSRQGQGLYEQYF
j_gene: TRBJ2-7; v_gene: TRBV5-1; abundance: many; d_gene: -; CDR3nt: TGTGCCAGCAGTACCCAGGGGTACGAGCAGTACTTC; CDR3aa: CASSTQGYEQYF
j_gene: TRBJ2-7; v_gene: TRBV5-6; abundance: -; d_gene: -; CDR3nt: TGTGCCAGCAGCTTGGGGCGCCAGGGGTCCTACGAGCAGTACTTC; CDR3aa: CASSLGRQGSYEQYF
j_gene: TRBJ2-7; v_gene: TRBV20-1; abundance: -; d_gene: -; CDR3nt: TGCAGTGCTAGTCGGGGCCACGAGCAGTACTTC; CDR3aa: CSASRGHEQYF
j_gene: TRBJ2-1; v_gene: TRBV6-5; abundance: -; d_gene: -; CDR3nt: TGTGCCAGCAGTCAGGGCCTAATGGGTATTTACAATGAGCAGTTCTTC; CDR3aa: CASSQGLMGIYNEQFF
j_gene: TRBJ2-1; v_gene: TRBV7-9; abundance: -; d_gene: TRBD2; CDR3nt: TGTGCCAGCAGCTTTGGACTAGCGGGGGGGGGATACAATGAGCAGTTCTTC; CDR3aa: CASSFGLAGGGYNEQFF
j_gene: TRBJ1-1; v_gene: TRBV12-3/TRBV12-4; abundance: -; d_gene: -; CDR3nt: TGTGCCAGCACCCTGGGACCGGGGAACACTGAAGCTTTCTTT; CDR3aa: CASTLGPGNTEAFF
j_gene: TRBJ2-5; v_gene: TRBV14; abundance: -; d_gene: -; CDR3nt: TGTGCCAGCAGCGTCCAGGGGGAGACCCAGTACTTC; CDR3aa: CASSVQGETQYF
j_gene: TRBJ2-3; v_gene: TRBV3-1; abundance: few; d_gene: TRBD2; CDR3nt: TGTGCCAGCAGCCTACGTAAGACTAGCGGGGCGGGAGATACGCAGTATTTT; CDR3aa: CASSLRKTSGAGDTQYF
j_gene: TRBJ2-5; v_gene: TRBV20-1; abundance: -; d_gene: TRBD2; CDR3nt: TGCAGTGTCGCACCGGGACTAGCGGGAGTCCAAGAGACCCAGTACTTC; CDR3aa: CSVAPGLAGVQETQYF
j_gene: TRBJ2-7; v_gene: TRBV5-8; abundance: few; d_gene: -; CDR3nt: TGTGCCAGCAGCTTGGTGCAAACCACCTACGAGCAGTACTTC; CDR3aa: CASSLVQTTYEQYF
j_gene: TRBJ2-1; v_gene: TRBV7-2; abundance: once; d_gene: -; CDR3nt: TGTGCCAGCAGCCCCGAGGCGGACAGCTACAATGAGCAGTTCTTC; CDR3aa: CASSPEADSYNEQFF
j_gene: TRBJ2-5; v_gene: TRBV11-3; abundance: -; d_gene: TRBD1; CDR3nt: TGTGCCAGCAGTCGCGACAGGGAATTTATTATTGGGGAGACCCAGTACTTC; CDR3aa: CASSRDREFIIGETQYF
j_gene: TRBJ1-5; v_gene: TRBV24-1; abundance: few; d_gene: -; CDR3nt: TGTGCCACCAGTCAGGGCGGGAATCAGCCCCAGCATTTT; CDR3aa: CATSQGGNQPQHF
j_gene: TRBJ1-1; v_gene: TRBV12-3/TRBV12-4; abundance: -; d_gene: -; CDR3nt: TGTGCCAGCACCGAGCCCGGGCTTGGCCCTGAAGCTTTCTTT; CDR3aa: CASTEPGLGPEAFF
j_gene: TRBJ2-7; v_gene: TRBV7-3; abundance: -; d_gene: -; CDR3nt: TGTGCCAGCAACTTAAGCATAGACTACGAGCAGTACTTC; CDR3aa: CASNLSIDYEQYF
j_gene: TRBJ1-6; v_gene: TRBV29-1; abundance: once; d_gene: TRBD1; CDR3nt: TGCAGCGTCCAGGTGGACAGGGGTTCACCCCTCCACTTT; CDR3aa: CSVQVDRGSPLHF
j_gene: TRBJ2-7; v_gene: TRBV4-1; abundance: -; d_gene: -; CDR3nt: TGCGCCAGCAGCCAAGAAAACGGTCGCTACGAGCAGTACTTC; CDR3aa: CASSQENGRYEQYF
j_gene: TRBJ2-1; v_gene: TRBV4-2; abundance: few; d_gene: -; CDR3nt: TGTGCCAGCAGCCCCCGAGCGGACTCCTACAATGAGCAGTTCTTC; CDR3aa: CASSPRADSYNEQFF
j_gene: TRBJ2-5; v_gene: TRBV7-8; abundance: -; d_gene: TRBD1; CDR3nt: TGTGCCAGCAGCTTTATGACAGGGTCCGAGACCCAGTACTTC; CDR3aa: CASSFMTGSETQYF
j_gene: TRBJ2-3; v_gene: TRBV20-1; abundance: -; d_gene: TRBD2; CDR3nt: TGCAGTGCTAGAGTGACTAGCGGGAGTATGTATACGCAGTATTTT; CDR3aa: CSARVTSGSMYTQYF
j_gene: TRBJ2-7; v_gene: TRBV5-1; abundance: few; d_gene: TRBD2; CDR3nt: TGCGCCAGCAGCTTACTAGCGGGCGCCTACGAGCAGTACTTC; CDR3aa: CASSLLAGAYEQYF
j_gene: TRBJ2-7; v_gene: TRBV10-3; abundance: -; d_gene: -; CDR3nt: TGTGCCATCAGTGAATGGGTGGCGGGGGCCTATGAGCAGTACTTC; CDR3aa: CAISEWVAGAYEQYF
j_gene: TRBJ1-2; v_gene: TRBV12-3/TRBV12-4; abundance: few; d_gene: TRBD1; CDR3nt: TGTGCCAGCGCAAGACAGGGTTCCTATGGCTACACCTTC; CDR3aa: CASARQGSYGYTF
j_gene: TRBJ2-7; v_gene: TRBV12-3/TRBV12-4; abundance: -; d_gene: TRBD1; CDR3nt: TGTGCCAGCAGTCAACCCTATAAGACAAGGGACAGCTTAACCTACGAGCAGTACTTC; CDR3aa: CASSQPYKTRDSLTYEQYF